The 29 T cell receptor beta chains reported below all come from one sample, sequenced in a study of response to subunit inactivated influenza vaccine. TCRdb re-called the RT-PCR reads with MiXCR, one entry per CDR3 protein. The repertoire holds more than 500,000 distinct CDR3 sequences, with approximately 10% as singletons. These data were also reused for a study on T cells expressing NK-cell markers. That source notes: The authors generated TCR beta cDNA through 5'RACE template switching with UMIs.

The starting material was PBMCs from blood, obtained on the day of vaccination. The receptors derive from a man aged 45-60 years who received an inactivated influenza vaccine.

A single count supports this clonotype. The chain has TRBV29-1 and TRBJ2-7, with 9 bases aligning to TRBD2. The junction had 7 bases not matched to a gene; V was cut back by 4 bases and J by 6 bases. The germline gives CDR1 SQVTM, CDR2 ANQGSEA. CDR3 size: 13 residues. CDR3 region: CSVVVAGVTEQYF. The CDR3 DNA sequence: TGCAGCGTTGTTGTAGCGGGAGTAACCGAGCAGTACTTC.

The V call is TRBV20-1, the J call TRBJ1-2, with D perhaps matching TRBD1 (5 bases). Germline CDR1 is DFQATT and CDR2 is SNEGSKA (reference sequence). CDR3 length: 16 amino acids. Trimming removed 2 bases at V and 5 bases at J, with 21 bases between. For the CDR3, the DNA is TGCAGTGCTAGAATCAGGGCCCTCCCCTGGGGATATGGCTACACCTTC. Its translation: CSARIRALPWGYGYTF.

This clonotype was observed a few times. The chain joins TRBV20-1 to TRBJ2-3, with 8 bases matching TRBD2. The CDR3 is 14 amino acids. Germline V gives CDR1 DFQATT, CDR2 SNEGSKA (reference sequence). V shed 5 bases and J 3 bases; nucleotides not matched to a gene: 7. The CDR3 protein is CSAVPAGGTDTQYF. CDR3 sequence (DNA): TGCAGTGCTGTCCCCGCGGGGGGAACAGATACGCAGTATTTT.

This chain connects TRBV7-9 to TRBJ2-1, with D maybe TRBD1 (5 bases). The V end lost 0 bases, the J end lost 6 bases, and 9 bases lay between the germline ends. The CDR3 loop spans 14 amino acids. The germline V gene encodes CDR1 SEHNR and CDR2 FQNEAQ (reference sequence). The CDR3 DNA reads TGTGCCAGCAGCTTAGCCCACAGGAGCAATGAGCAGTTCTTC. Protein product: CASSLAHRSNEQFF.

The CDR3 sequence is CASSFSDRALFTDTQYF. The CDR3 DNA follows: TGTGCCAGCAGTTTTAGCGACAGGGCACTATTCACAGATACGCAGTATTTT. The chain combines TRBV27 with TRBJ2-3; 7 bases map to TRBD1. V gave up 3 bases and J gave up 2 bases; unmatched junction bases: 11. Germline V gene data show CDR1 as MNHEY and CDR2 as SMNVEV (reference sequence). The CDR3 totals 17 residues.

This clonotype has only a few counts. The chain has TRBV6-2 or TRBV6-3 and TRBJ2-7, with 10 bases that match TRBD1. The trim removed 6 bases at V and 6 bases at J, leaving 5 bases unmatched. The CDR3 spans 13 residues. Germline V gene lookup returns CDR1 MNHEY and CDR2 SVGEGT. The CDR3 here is CASRGTGDGEQYF. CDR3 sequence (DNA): TGTGCCAGCAGAGGGACAGGGGATGGCGAGCAGTACTTC.

Written as DNA, the CDR3 is TGTGCCAGCAGCTTGGGGACAGGGGCGGAACCTGAAAAACTGTTTTTT. Residues: CASSLGTGAEPEKLFF. The rearrangement links TRBV5-6 to TRBJ1-4; 9 bases fit TRBD1. CDR1 and CDR2 from the germline V gene are SGHDT and YYEEEE. The CDR3 is 16 residues long. V was pared by 0 bases and J by 7 bases, with 7 bases of the junction left unmatched.

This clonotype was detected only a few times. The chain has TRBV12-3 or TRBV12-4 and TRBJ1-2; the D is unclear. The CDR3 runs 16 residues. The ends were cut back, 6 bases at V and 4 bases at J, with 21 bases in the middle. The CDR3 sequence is CASSSPPTRRVYGYTF. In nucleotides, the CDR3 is TGTGCCAGCAGCTCCCCCCCGACAAGAAGAGTCTATGGCTACACCTTC.

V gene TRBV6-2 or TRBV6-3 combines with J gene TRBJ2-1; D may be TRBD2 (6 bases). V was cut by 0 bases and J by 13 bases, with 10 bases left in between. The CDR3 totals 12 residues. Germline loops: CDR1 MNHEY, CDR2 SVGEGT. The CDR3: CASSYSRDFQFF. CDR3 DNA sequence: TGTGCCAGCAGTTACTCCCGGGACTTTCAGTTCTTC.

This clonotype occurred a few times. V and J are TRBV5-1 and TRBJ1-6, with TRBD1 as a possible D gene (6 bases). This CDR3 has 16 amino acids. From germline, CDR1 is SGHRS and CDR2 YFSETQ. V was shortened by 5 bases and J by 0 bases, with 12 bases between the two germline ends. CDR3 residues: CASSYTGSSYNSPLHF. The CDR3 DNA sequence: TGCGCCAGCAGTTATACAGGGAGCTCCTATAATTCACCCCTCCACTTT.

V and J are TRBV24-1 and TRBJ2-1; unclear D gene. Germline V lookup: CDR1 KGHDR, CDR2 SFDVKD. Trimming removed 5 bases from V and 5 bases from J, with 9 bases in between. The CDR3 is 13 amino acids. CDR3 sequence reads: CATSGAGDNEQFF. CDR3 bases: TGTGCCACCAGTGGGGCAGGCGACAATGAGCAGTTCTTC.

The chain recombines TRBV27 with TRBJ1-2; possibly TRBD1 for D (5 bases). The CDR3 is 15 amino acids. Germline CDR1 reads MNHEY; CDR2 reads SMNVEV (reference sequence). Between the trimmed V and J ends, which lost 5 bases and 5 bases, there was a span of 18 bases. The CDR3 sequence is CASSNRDPLSYGYTF. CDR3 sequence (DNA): TGTGCCAGCAGTAACCGGGACCCCCTGAGTTATGGCTACACCTTC.

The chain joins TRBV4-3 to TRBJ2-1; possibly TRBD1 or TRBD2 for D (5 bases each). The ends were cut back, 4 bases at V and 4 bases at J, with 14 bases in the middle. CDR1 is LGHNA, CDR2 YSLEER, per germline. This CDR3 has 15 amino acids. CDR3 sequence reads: CASSPRDLPYNEQFF. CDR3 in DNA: TGCGCCAGCAGCCCCCGGGACCTTCCTTACAATGAGCAGTTCTTC.

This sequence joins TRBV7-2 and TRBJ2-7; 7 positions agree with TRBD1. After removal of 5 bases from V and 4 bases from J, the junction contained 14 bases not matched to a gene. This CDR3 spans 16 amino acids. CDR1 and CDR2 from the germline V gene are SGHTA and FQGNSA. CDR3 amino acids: CASSVTRTGERYEQYF. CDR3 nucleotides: TGTGCCAGCAGCGTAACCCGGACAGGCGAACGGTACGAGCAGTACTTC.

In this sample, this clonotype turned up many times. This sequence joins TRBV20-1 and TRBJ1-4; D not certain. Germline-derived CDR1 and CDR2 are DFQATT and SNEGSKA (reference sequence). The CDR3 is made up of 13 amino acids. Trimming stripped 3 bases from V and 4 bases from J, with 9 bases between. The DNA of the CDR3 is TGCAGTGCTAGTCGGCAGAATAATGAAAAACTGTTTTTT. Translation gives CSASRQNNEKLFF.

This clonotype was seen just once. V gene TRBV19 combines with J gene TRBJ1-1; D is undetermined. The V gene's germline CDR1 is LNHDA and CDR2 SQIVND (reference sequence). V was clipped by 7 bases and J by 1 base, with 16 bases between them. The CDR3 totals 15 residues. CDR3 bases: TGTGCCAGTACCACGAGAAACGGCGGGAACACTGAAGCTTTCTTT. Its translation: CASTTRNGGNTEAFF.

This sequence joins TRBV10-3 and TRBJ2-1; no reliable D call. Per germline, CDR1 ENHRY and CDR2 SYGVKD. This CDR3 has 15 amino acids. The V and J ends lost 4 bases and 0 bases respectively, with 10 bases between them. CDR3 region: CAISVGPSSYNEQFF. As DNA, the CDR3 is TGTGCCATCAGTGTAGGGCCCAGCTCCTACAATGAGCAGTTCTTC.

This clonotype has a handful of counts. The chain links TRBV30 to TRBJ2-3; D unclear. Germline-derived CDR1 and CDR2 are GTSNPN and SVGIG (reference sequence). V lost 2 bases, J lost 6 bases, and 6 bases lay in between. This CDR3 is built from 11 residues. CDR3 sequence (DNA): TGTGCCTGGAGTTCCACGGATACGCAGTATTTT. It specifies CAWSSTDTQYF.

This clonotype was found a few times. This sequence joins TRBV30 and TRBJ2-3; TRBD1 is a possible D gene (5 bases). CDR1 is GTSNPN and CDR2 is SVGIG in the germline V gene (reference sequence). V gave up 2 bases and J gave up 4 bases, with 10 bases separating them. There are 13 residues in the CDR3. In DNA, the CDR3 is TGTGCCTGGAGTCAGTGGGGCTCAGATACGCAGTATTTT. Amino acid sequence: CAWSQWGSDTQYF.

The DNA for the CDR3 is TGTGCCAGCAGCGCAAAGGGCAGAAGCTCCTACAATGAGCAGTTCTTC. Translation gives CASSAKGRSSYNEQFF. The chain combines TRBV7-8 with TRBJ2-1, with D hard to call. CDR1 SGHVS and CDR2 FQNEAQ come from the germline V gene. V was trimmed by 5 bases and J by 0 bases, leaving 14 bases between them. The CDR3 runs 16 residues.

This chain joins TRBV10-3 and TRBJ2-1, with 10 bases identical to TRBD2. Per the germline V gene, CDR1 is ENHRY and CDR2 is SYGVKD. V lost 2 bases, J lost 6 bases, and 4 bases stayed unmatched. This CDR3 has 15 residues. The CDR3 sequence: CAISELGLAANEQFF. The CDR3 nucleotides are TGTGCCATCAGTGAGCTAGGACTAGCGGCCAATGAGCAGTTCTTC.

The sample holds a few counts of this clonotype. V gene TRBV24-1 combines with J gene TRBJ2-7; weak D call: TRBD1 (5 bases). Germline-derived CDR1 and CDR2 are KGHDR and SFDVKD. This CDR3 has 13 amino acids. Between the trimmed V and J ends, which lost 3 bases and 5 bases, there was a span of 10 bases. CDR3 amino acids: CATSDTWGNEQYF. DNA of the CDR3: TGTGCCACCAGTGATACTTGGGGCAACGAGCAGTACTTC.

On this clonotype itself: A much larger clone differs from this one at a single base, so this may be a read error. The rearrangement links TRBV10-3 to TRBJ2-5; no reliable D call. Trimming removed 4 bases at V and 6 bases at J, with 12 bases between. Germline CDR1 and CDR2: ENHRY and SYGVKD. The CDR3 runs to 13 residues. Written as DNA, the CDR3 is TGTGCCATCAGTGTAAGGGAAAGGAAGACCCAGTACTTC. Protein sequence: CAISVRERKTQYF.

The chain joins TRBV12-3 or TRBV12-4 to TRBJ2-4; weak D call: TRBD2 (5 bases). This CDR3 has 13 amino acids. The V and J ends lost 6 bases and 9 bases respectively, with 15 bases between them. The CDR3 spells CASSITSGSIQYF. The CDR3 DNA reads TGTGCCAGCAGCATAACCTCGGGAAGCATTCAGTACTTC.

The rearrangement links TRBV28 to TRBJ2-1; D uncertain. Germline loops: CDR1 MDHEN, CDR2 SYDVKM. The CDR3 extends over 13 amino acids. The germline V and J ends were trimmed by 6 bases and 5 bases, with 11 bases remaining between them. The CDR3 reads CASSHLHDNEQFF. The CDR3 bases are TGTGCCAGCAGCCACCTCCATGACAATGAGCAGTTCTTC.

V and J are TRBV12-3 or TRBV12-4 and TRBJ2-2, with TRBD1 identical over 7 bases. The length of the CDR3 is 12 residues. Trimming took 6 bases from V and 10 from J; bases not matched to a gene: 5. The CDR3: CASSSGQLELFF. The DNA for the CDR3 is TGTGCCAGCAGCTCGGGACAGTTGGAGCTGTTTTTT.

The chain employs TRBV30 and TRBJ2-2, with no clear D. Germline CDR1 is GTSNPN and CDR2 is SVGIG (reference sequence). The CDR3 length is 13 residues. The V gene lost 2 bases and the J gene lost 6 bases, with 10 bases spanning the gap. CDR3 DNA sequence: TGTGCCTGGAGTCCGATTATATCCGGGGAGCTGTTTTTT. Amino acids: CAWSPIISGELFF.

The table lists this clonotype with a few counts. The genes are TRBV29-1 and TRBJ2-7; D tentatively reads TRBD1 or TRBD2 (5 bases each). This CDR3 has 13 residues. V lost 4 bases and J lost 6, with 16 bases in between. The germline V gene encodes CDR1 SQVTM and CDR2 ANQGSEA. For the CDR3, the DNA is TGCAGCGTTGGTCCCCGGCTCGGGGCCGAGCAGTACTTC. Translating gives CSVGPRLGAEQYF.

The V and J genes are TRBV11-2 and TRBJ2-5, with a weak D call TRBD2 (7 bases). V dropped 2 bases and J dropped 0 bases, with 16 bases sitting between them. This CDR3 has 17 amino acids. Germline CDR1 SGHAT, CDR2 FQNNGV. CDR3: CASSLRSGGGDQETQYF. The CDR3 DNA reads TGTGCCAGCAGCTTAAGGTCTGGCGGGGGCGACCAAGAGACCCAGTACTTC.